Below, one TCR beta chain is given with its context. The antigen is not known. This specimen comes from a study of PD-1 blockade in classical Hodgkin lymphoma. CDR1 and CDR2 (germline): MNHNS, SASEGT. This CDR3 has 19 residues. Trimming shortened V by 2 bases and J by 2 bases, and 24 bases separated the two germline ends. Clones were read by immunoSEQ multiplex PCR, and TCRdb kept only the in-frame ones, dropping some. The sample consists of more than 140,000 clones, around four fifths of them appearing once. Brentuximab vedotin exposure varied among the patients, all of whom had relapsed after autologous stem cell transplantation. Findings and limits, study-wide: With CD4+ cells, TCR diversity rose significantly by C4D1, but not with CD8+ cells. Whoever responded completely had baseline diversity much like that seen in newly diagnosed patients.

This chain joins TRBV6-1 and TRBJ1-1; D is unresolved. The specimen was peripheral blood mononuclear cells (PBMCs), collected before the second cycle of nivolumab. The sequence was obtained from a human donor with classical Hodgkin lymphoma. In nucleotides, the CDR3 is TGTGCCAGCAGTGAAACCCCTACCGCGGCGCTGGGAATTAACACTGAAGCTTTCTTT. The encoded protein is CASSETPTAALGINTEAFF.